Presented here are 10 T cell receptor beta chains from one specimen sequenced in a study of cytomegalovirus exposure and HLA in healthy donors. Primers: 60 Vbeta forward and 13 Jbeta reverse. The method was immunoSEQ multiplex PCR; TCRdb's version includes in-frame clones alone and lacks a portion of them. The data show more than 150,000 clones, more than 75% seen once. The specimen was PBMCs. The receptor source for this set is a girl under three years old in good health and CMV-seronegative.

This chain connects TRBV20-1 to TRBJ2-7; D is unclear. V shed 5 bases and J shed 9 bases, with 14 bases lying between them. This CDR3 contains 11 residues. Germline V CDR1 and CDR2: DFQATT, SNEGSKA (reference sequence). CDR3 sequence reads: CSAYRQEVQYF. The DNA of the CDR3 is TGCAGTGCTTATAGACAAGAAGTGCAGTACTTC.

The DNA for the CDR3 is TGTGCCAGCAGGAGATTAAGGGAGGTCTACGAGCAGTACTTC. Its translation is CASRRLREVYEQYF. V usage is TRBV2 and J usage is TRBJ2-5, with a weak D call TRBD2 (6 bases). Judging by the DNA end, TRBJ2-7 fits better; the J call may be wrong. Germline V gives CDR1 SNHLY, CDR2 FYNNEI. This CDR3 region has 14 residues.

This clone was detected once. The CDR3 loop is CASSPSVDWTQYF. CDR3 DNA sequence: TGTGCCAGCTCACCATCAGTCGATTGGACCCAGTACTTC. The chain uses TRBV18 and TRBJ2-5; D unclear. Trimming removed 2 bases from V and 7 bases from J, with 11 bases in between. Germline CDR1 KGHSH, CDR2 LQKENI. This CDR3 comprises 13 residues.

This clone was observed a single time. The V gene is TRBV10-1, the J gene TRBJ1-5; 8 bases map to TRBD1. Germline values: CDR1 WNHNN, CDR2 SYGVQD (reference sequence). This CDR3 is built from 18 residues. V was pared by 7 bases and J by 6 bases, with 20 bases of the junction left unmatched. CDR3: CASMAGPRTGRGGQPQHF. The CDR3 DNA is TGCGCCAGCATGGCGGGCCCTCGGACAGGGAGAGGGGGTCAGCCCCAGCATTTT.

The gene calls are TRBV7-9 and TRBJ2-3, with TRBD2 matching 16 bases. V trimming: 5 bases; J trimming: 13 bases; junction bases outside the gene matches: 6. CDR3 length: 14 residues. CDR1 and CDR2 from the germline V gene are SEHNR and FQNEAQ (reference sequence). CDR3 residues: CASSTGTSGRAKYF. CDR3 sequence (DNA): TGTGCCAGCAGCACCGGGACTAGCGGGAGGGCTAAGTATTTT.

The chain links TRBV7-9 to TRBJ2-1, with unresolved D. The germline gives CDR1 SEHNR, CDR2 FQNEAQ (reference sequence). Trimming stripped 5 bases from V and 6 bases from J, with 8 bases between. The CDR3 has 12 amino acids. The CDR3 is CASSPLSNEQFF. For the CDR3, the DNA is TGTGCCAGCAGCCCCCTTTCCAATGAGCAGTTCTTC.

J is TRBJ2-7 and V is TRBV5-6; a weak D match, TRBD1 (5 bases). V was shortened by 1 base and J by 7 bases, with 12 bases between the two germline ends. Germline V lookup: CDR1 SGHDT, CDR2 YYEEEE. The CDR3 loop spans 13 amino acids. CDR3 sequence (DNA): TGTGCCAGCAGCTTGAAAGGGGCGTGGGAGCAGTACTTC. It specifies CASSLKGAWEQYF.

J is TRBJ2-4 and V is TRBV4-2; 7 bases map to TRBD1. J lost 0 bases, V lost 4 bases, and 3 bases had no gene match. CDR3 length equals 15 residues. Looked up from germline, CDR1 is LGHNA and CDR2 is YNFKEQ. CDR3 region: CASSRGQIAKNIQYF. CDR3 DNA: TGTGCCAGCAGCCGGGGACAGATAGCCAAAAACATTCAGTACTTC.

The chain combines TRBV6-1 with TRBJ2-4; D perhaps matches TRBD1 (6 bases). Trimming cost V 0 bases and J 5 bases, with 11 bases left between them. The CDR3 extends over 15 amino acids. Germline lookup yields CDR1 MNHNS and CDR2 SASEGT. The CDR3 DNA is TGTGCCAGCAGTGAAGCGCCTCGACAGGAAAACATTCAGTACTTC. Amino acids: CASSEAPRQENIQYF.

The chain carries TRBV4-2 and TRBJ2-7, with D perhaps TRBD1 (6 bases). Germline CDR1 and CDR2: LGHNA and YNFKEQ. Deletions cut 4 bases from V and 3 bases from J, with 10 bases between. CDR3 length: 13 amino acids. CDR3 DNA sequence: TGTGCCAGCAGCCCAGGACAGTACTACGAGCAGTACTTC. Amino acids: CASSPGQYYEQYF.